This record looks at one TCR beta chain sequence and its context. Its antigen is not known. This entry comes from a study of brain T cells in children with intractable seizures. Study-wide results and limits: HCMV serostatus was not known, and viral specificity came from CDR3 similarity only.

Using immunoSEQ multiplex PCR, the repertoire was profiled, and TCRdb retains in-frame clones only, with some absent. The table shows 340,000 or so clones, with approximately 93% occurring only once. Time point here: blood from clinic visit 5 months post-surgery; TSC patient then seizure free. The V end lost 8 bases, the J end lost 7 bases, and 9 bases lay between the germline ends. The CDR3 length is 11 residues. The germline V gene has CDR1 KGHSY and CDR2 FQNENV. This clonotype was sampled from a boy younger than two with tuberous sclerosis and intractable seizures. Material: peripheral blood, obtained 5 to 6 months after surgery. The genes are TRBV16 and TRBJ1-5; a possible D gene is TRBD1 (6 bases). DNA of the CDR3: TGTGCCAGCGGGGGGGCCCAGCCCCAGCATTTT. Protein: CASGGAQPQHF.